This record looks at one T cell receptor (beta chain) sequence and its context. Its cognate antigen is unknown. These data belong to a study of T cell responses to AZD1222 COVID-19 vaccine. The study's findings and limits: Only a handful of people who got AZD1222 tested seropositive at baseline. Reports indicate that nearly half of spike-specific TCRs are directed at unmutated variant regions. The donor cohort was predominantly white British with a female majority, and clonal diversity may have been underestimated. Sampling captured repertoires only after the peak T cell response.

The V gene end was trimmed by 1 base and the J gene end by 8 bases; junction bases not matched to a gene: 5. Germline V CDR1 and CDR2: SGHTA, FQGNSA. The CDR3 spans 13 residues. Sequenced by immunoSEQ multiplex PCR; TCRdb stores in-frame clones only, minus some. Of more than 75,000 clones in the sample, around 92% are singletons; the top ten hold roughly 5.4%. This receptor was taken from an adult in good health. The sequencing here drew on peripheral blood, taken on day 0 of AZD1222 vaccination. The J gene is TRBJ2-7, the V gene TRBV7-2; 7 bases map to TRBD1. The CDR3 DNA reads TGTGCCAGCAGCTTAGGACAGGGTAGTAAGCAGTACTTC. It specifies CASSLGQGSKQYF.